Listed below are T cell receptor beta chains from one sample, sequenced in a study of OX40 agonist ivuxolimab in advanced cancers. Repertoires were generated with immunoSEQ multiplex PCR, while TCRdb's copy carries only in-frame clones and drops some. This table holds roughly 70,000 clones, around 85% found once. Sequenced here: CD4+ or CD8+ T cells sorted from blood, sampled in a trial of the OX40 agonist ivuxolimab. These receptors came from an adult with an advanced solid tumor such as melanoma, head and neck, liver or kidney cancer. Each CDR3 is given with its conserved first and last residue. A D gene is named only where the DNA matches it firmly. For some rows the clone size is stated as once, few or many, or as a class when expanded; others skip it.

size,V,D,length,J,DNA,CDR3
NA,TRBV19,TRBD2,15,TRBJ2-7,TGTGCCAGTAGTATCCCAGCGGGGGGGCGCAACGAGCAGTACTTC,CASSIPAGGRNEQYF
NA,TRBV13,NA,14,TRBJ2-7,TGTGCCAGCAGCCTTGACAGGGAGGACTACGAGCAGTACTTC,CASSLDREDYEQYF
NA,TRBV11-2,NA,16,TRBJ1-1,TGTGCCAGCAGCTCCCCCCGACAGGACCCTGGATCTGAAGCTTTCTTT,CASSSPRQDPGSEAFF
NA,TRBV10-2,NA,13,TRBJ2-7,TGCGCCAGCAGGGGAGTAGCTCAGGGCGAGCAGTACTTC,CASRGVAQGEQYF
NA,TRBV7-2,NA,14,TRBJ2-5,TGTGCCAGCAGCTTTTACGGGAGTCGAGAGACCCAGTACTTC,CASSFYGSRETQYF
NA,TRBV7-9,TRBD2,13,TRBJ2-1,TGTGCCAGTGCGGGGGGGACCTACAATGAGCAGTTCTTC,CASAGGTYNEQFF
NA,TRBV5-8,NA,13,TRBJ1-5,TGTGCCAGCAGCTTCGGACAGAATCAGCCCCAGCATTTT,CASSFGQNQPQHF
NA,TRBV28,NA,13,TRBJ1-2,TGTGCCAGCAGTTTAGGGTTTAACTATGGCTACACCTTC,CASSLGFNYGYTF
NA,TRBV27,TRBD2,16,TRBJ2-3,TGTGCCAGCAGTTTCCTTCTAGCGGGACGCACAGATACGCAGTATTTT,CASSFLLAGRTDTQYF
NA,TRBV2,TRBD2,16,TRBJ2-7,TGTGCCAGCAGTGACCTGGTGAAAGCGGGAGGAAACGAGCAGTACTTC,CASSDLVKAGGNEQYF
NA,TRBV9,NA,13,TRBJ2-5,TGTGCCAGCAGCGTAGGGTTGGGGGAGACCCAGTACTTC,CASSVGLGETQYF
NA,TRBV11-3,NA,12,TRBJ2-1,TGTGCCAGCAGCTTAAATTTAGGTGAGCAGTTCTTC,CASSLNLGEQFF
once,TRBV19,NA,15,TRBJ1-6,TGTGCCAGTAGAACCTTTCATCAAGATAATTCACCCCTCCACTTT,CASRTFHQDNSPLHF
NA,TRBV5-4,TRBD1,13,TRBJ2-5,TGTGCCAGCAGCTTCGCAGGGGGAGAGACCCAGTACTTC,CASSFAGGETQYF
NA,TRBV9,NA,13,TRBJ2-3,TGTGCCAGCAGCCCGAGATGGGGAGATACGCAGTATTTT,CASSPRWGDTQYF
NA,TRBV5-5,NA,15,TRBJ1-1,TGTGCCAGCAGCTTGTCACCGACAGGGAACACTGAAGCTTTCTTT,CASSLSPTGNTEAFF
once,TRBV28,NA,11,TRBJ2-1,TGTGCCAGCAGTGGATGGGATGAGCAGTTCTTC,CASSGWDEQFF
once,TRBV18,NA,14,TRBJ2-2,TGTGCCAGCTCACTGCCCCCGAACACCGGGGAGCTGTTTTTT,CASSLPPNTGELFF
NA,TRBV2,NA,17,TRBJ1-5,TGTGCCAGCAGTGAATTATGGACCGGGCAAAGCAATCAGCCCCAGCATTTT,CASSELWTGQSNQPQHF
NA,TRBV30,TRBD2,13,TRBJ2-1,TGTGCCTGGAAGCGGGGGGCCGGCAATGAGCAGTTCTTC,CAWKRGAGNEQFF
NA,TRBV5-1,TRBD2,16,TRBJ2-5,TGCGCCAGCAGCCCCGCGGGACTAGCGGGAGCTGAGACCCAGTACTTC,CASSPAGLAGAETQYF
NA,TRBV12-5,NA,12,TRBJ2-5,TGTGCTAGTGGTTTGGGATTAAGGGCCCAGTACTTC,CASGLGLRAQYF
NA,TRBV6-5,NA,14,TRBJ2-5,TGTGCCAGCAGTCAAGGGACAACGAAAGAGACCCAGTACTTC,CASSQGTTKETQYF
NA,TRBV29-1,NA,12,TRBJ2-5,TGCAGCGGGCGGGACTCCCGAGAGACCCAGTACTTC,CSGRDSRETQYF
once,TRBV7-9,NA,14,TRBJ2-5,TGTGCCAGCAGCTTAGCCGAGGCGGGCGAGACCCAGTACTTC,CASSLAEAGETQYF
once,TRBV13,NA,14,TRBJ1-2,TGTGCCAGCAGCCCGGGGCCGATCAACTATGGCTACACCTTC,CASSPGPINYGYTF
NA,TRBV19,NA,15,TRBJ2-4,TGTGCCAGTAGTATGCCTAGCGGAGGGGGGAACATTCAGTACTTC,CASSMPSGGGNIQYF
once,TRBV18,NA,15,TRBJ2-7,TGTGCCAGCTCACGGTCCGGGACCGCGAATTACGAGCAGTACTTC,CASSRSGTANYEQYF
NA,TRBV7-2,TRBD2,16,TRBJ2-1,TGTGCCAGCACCGAAAGCGGGACTAGCGGGGGAAATGAGCAGTTCTTC,CASTESGTSGGNEQFF
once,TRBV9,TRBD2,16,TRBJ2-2,TGTGCCAGCAGCGTGAGCGGGAGGGCGCTCACCGGGGAGCTGTTTTTT,CASSVSGRALTGELFF
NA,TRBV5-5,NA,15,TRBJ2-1,TGTGCCAGCAGCTTGGCCCTCGGGTGGTACAATGAGCAGTTCTTC,CASSLALGWYNEQFF
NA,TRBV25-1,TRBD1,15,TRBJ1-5,TGTGCCAGCAGTGTCGTGGACAGGGAAGGTCAGCCCCAGCATTTT,CASSVVDREGQPQHF
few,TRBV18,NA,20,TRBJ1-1,TGTGCCAGCTCATCTCGACTCAATATCCGGGCCCAAGATATGAACACTGAAGCTTTCTTT,CASSSRLNIRAQDMNTEAFF
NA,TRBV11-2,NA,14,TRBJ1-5,TGTGCCAGCAGCTTAATTCAGCGTAATCAGCCCCAGCATTTT,CASSLIQRNQPQHF
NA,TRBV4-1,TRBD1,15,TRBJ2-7,TGCGCCAGCAGCCCCTATGGACAGGGCGTCTACGAGCAGTACTTC,CASSPYGQGVYEQYF
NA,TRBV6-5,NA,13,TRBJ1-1,TGTGCCAGCAGTACCACAGGGAACACTGAAGCTTTCTTT,CASSTTGNTEAFF
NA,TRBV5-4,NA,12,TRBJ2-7,TGTGCCAGCAGCTCGCGGGCTAACGAGCAGTACTTC,CASSSRANEQYF
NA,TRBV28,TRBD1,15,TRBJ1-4,TGTGCCAGCAGTATCCCGGGGACAGGGGACGAAAAACTGTTTTTT,CASSIPGTGDEKLFF
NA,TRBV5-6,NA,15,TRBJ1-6,TGTGCCAGCAGACCCGGCGGCGGGTGGAATTCACCCCTCCACTTT,CASRPGGGWNSPLHF
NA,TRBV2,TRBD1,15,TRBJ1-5,TGTGCCAGCAGTGGGGACAGGGGGGGGTATCAGCCCCAGCATTTT,CASSGDRGGYQPQHF
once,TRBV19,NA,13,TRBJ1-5,TGTGCCAGTAATAACAGGGGCAATCAGCCCCAGCATTTT,CASNNRGNQPQHF
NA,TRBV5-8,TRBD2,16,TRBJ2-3,TGTGCCAGCAGCTCCCCCTCAACGGGGGGGGCAGATACGCAGTATTTT,CASSSPSTGGADTQYF
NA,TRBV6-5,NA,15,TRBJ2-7,TGTGCCAGCAGTCACACAGGGAGTCTAAACTACGAGCAGTACTTC,CASSHTGSLNYEQYF
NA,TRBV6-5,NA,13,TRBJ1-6,TGTGCCAGCAGCGCCACATATCAATCACCCCTCCACTTT,CASSATYQSPLHF
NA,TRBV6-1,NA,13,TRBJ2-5,TGTGCCAGCAGGGCGGCAGCTCAAGAGACCCAGTACTTC,CASRAAAQETQYF
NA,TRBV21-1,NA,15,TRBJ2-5,TGTGCCAGCAGAGCGGGAACAGGGGGGGGAGAGACCCAGTACTTC,CASRAGTGGGETQYF
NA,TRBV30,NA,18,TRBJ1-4,TGTGCCTGGAGTGTATGGGGGTCGGTGGGAACAACTAATGAAAAACTGTTTTTT,CAWSVWGSVGTTNEKLFF
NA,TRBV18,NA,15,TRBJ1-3,TGTGCCAGCTCATCCGGACAGATCTCTGGAAACACCATATATTTT,CASSSGQISGNTIYF